The TCR beta chain described here comes from a study of cytomegalovirus exposure and HLA in healthy donors. Vbeta (60) and Jbeta (13) primers were used in the PCR. Sequencing was performed with immunoSEQ multiplex PCR; in TCRdb, only in-frame clones are kept and a portion is missing. The sample shows around 75,000 clones, around 82% of them seen only once. This CDR3 is built from 16 residues. The germline V gene has CDR1 SGHDT and CDR2 YYEEEE. The sequence was collected from a man between 40 and 49 years old in good health and CMV-seronegative. The specimen was PBMCs. This chain joins TRBV5-6 and TRBJ2-5; TRBD1 might be the D (5 bases). The J call may be incorrect, as the DNA end agrees better with TRBJ2-7. The CDR3 region is CASSFGYSGLGYEQYF. CDR3 coding DNA: TGTGCCAGCAGCTTTGGGTATTCAGGGCTGGGCTACGAGCAGTACTTC.